The rows below give T cell receptor beta chains drawn from one sample of a study of blood T cell repertoires in COVID-19. Here immunoSEQ multiplex PCR was the method, and the copy in TCRdb shows in-frame clones only, minus some. The sample lists about 71,000 clones, over 75% occurring once. Sequenced material: peripheral blood. The receptors come from a woman younger than 30 with acute or convalescent COVID-19. Each CDR3 is given with its conserved first and last residue. Each record gives: J gene, D gene, clone size, V gene, CDR3 protein, CDR3 DNA. The D gene is left open where the match is weak. Size values are once, few and many counts, or a class for expanded clones, and some rows have none.

j_call: TRBJ2-7
d_call: .
clone_size: .
v_call: TRBV2
cdr3_aa: CASSDIGDEQYF
cdr3_nt: TGTGCCAGCAGTGATATAGGGGACGAGCAGTACTTC

j_call: TRBJ2-1
d_call: TRBD1
clone_size: .
v_call: TRBV4-2
cdr3_aa: CASSIRDRDEQFF
cdr3_nt: TGTGCCAGCAGCATCCGGGACAGGGATGAGCAGTTCTTC

j_call: TRBJ2-5
d_call: .
clone_size: .
v_call: TRBV15
cdr3_aa: CATSRDLKRGETQYF
cdr3_nt: TGTGCCACCAGCAGAGATTTGAAGCGCGGAGAGACCCAGTACTTC

j_call: TRBJ2-5
d_call: .
clone_size: .
v_call: TRBV7-9
cdr3_aa: CASSPGQKQETQYF
cdr3_nt: TGTGCCAGCAGCCCCGGACAGAAACAAGAGACCCAGTACTTC

j_call: TRBJ2-7
d_call: TRBD1
clone_size: .
v_call: TRBV7-2
cdr3_aa: CASMVGQGLGEQYF
cdr3_nt: TGTGCCAGCATGGTAGGACAGGGGTTGGGGGAGCAGTACTTC

j_call: TRBJ2-7
d_call: .
clone_size: .
v_call: TRBV12-3/TRBV12-4
cdr3_aa: CASSNIMAGEQYF
cdr3_nt: TGTGCCAGCAGTAACATTATGGCGGGCGAGCAGTACTTC

j_call: TRBJ2-3
d_call: TRBD2
clone_size: .
v_call: TRBV9
cdr3_aa: CASSVKAGGRADTQYF
cdr3_nt: TGTGCCAGCAGCGTTAAAGCGGGAGGAAGGGCAGATACGCAGTATTTT

j_call: TRBJ2-7
d_call: .
clone_size: .
v_call: TRBV6-6
cdr3_aa: CASMARFSYEQYF
cdr3_nt: TGTGCCAGCATGGCCAGATTCTCCTACGAGCAGTACTTC

j_call: TRBJ2-5
d_call: .
clone_size: .
v_call: TRBV6-5
cdr3_aa: CASRGLQEETQYF
cdr3_nt: TGTGCCAGCAGGGGACTTCAGGAAGAGACCCAGTACTTC

j_call: TRBJ2-7
d_call: .
clone_size: few
v_call: TRBV7-2
cdr3_aa: CASSLGLTSSYEQYF
cdr3_nt: TGTGCCAGCAGCTTAGGTTTAACTAGCAGCTACGAGCAGTACTTC

j_call: TRBJ2-7
d_call: .
clone_size: once
v_call: TRBV10-2
cdr3_aa: CASSEQSSGLNYEQYF
cdr3_nt: TGCGCCAGCAGTGAGCAAAGCAGCGGGTTAAACTACGAGCAGTACTTC

j_call: TRBJ2-7
d_call: .
clone_size: .
v_call: TRBV3-1/TRBV3-2
cdr3_aa: CASSQAQGPYEQYF
cdr3_nt: TGTGCCAGCAGCCAAGCACAGGGTCCCTACGAGCAGTACTTC

j_call: TRBJ2-1
d_call: .
clone_size: once
v_call: TRBV19
cdr3_aa: CATQQAGNSYNEQFF
cdr3_nt: TGTGCCACACAACAGGCGGGGAACTCCTACAATGAGCAGTTCTTC

j_call: TRBJ2-7
d_call: TRBD1
clone_size: .
v_call: TRBV6-5
cdr3_aa: CASSTDRGSNEQYF
cdr3_nt: TGTGCCAGCAGCACGGACAGGGGGAGCAACGAGCAGTACTTC

j_call: TRBJ1-6
d_call: .
clone_size: once
v_call: TRBV28
cdr3_aa: CASSWGTTGLGTLHF
cdr3_nt: TGTGCCAGCAGCTGGGGGACTACAGGGCTTGGGACCCTCCACTTT

j_call: TRBJ1-6
d_call: .
clone_size: .
v_call: TRBV6-5
cdr3_aa: CASGVGQHNSPLHF
cdr3_nt: TGTGCCAGCGGCGTCGGACAGCATAATTCACCCCTCCACTTT

j_call: TRBJ2-3
d_call: .
clone_size: once
v_call: TRBV10-3
cdr3_aa: CAISIADNTDTQYF
cdr3_nt: TGTGCCATCAGTATAGCTGATAACACAGATACGCAGTATTTT

j_call: TRBJ2-5
d_call: TRBD1
clone_size: .
v_call: TRBV7-9
cdr3_aa: CASSLGQFSQYF
cdr3_nt: TGTGCCAGCAGTTTGGGACAGTTCTCCCAGTACTTC

j_call: TRBJ1-5
d_call: .
clone_size: .
v_call: TRBV9
cdr3_aa: CASSVDAGANQPQHF
cdr3_nt: TGTGCCAGCAGCGTAGACGCAGGGGCAAATCAGCCCCAGCATTTT

j_call: TRBJ1-1
d_call: .
clone_size: .
v_call: TRBV18
cdr3_aa: CASSLSGGRNTEAFF
cdr3_nt: TGTGCCAGCTCCCTATCGGGGGGTCGGAACACTGAAGCTTTCTTT

j_call: TRBJ2-1
d_call: TRBD2
clone_size: .
v_call: TRBV6-2/TRBV6-3
cdr3_aa: CASSRNSGSRDWNEQFF
cdr3_nt: TGTGCCAGCAGTCGCAATAGCGGGAGCAGGGATTGGAATGAGCAGTTCTTC

j_call: TRBJ2-7
d_call: TRBD2
clone_size: .
v_call: TRBV5-1
cdr3_aa: CASSLASSGTYEQYF
cdr3_nt: TGCGCCAGCAGCTTGGCGTCTAGCGGCACGTACGAGCAGTACTTC

j_call: TRBJ2-3
d_call: .
clone_size: .
v_call: TRBV19
cdr3_aa: CASSILGGNTDTQYF
cdr3_nt: TGTGCCAGTAGTATACTTGGCGGCAACACAGATACGCAGTATTTT

j_call: TRBJ2-5
d_call: .
clone_size: .
v_call: TRBV7-6
cdr3_aa: CASSIAAGRETQYF
cdr3_nt: TGTGCCAGCAGCATCGCGGCGGGGCGGGAGACCCAGTACTTC

j_call: TRBJ2-4
d_call: TRBD1
clone_size: .
v_call: TRBV6-5
cdr3_aa: CASSYGTGANIQYF
cdr3_nt: TGTGCCAGCAGTTACGGGACAGGGGCAAACATTCAGTACTTC

j_call: TRBJ1-6
d_call: TRBD1
clone_size: .
v_call: TRBV19
cdr3_aa: CASTLGQGRSPLHF
cdr3_nt: TGTGCCAGTACCCTCGGACAGGGGAGATCACCCCTCCACTTT

j_call: TRBJ2-2
d_call: TRBD2
clone_size: .
v_call: TRBV6-5
cdr3_aa: CASSKKREGTGELFF
cdr3_nt: TGTGCCAGCAGTAAAAAGCGGGAGGGGACCGGGGAGCTGTTTTTT

j_call: TRBJ1-4
d_call: TRBD1
clone_size: .
v_call: TRBV19
cdr3_aa: CASRDTGVDEKLFF
cdr3_nt: TGTGCCAGTAGAGACACAGGGGTGGATGAAAAACTGTTTTTT

j_call: TRBJ1-1
d_call: .
clone_size: .
v_call: TRBV30
cdr3_aa: CLRGGAFF
cdr3_nt: TGTTTAAGGGGCGGAGCTTTCTTT

j_call: TRBJ2-1
d_call: .
clone_size: .
v_call: TRBV12-5
cdr3_aa: CASGFDNEQFF
cdr3_nt: TGTGCTAGTGGTTTCGACAATGAGCAGTTCTTC

j_call: TRBJ1-2
d_call: TRBD1
clone_size: few
v_call: TRBV5-6
cdr3_aa: CASSLRDRGKGYGYTF
cdr3_nt: TGTGCCAGCAGCTTAAGGGACAGGGGAAAGGGATATGGCTACACCTTC

j_call: TRBJ2-7
d_call: TRBD2
clone_size: .
v_call: TRBV2
cdr3_aa: CASSEVASGINEQYF
cdr3_nt: TGTGCCAGCAGTGAGGTCGCTAGCGGGATCAACGAGCAGTACTTC

j_call: TRBJ1-1
d_call: .
clone_size: .
v_call: TRBV3-1/TRBV3-2
cdr3_aa: CASSQGGGYGNTEAFF
cdr3_nt: TGTGCCAGCAGCCAAGGGGGGGGATATGGGAACACTGAAGCTTTCTTT

j_call: TRBJ1-5
d_call: TRBD1
clone_size: .
v_call: TRBV27
cdr3_aa: CASSRTGDNQPQHF
cdr3_nt: TGTGCCAGCAGTCGGACAGGGGACAATCAGCCCCAGCATTTT

j_call: TRBJ2-5
d_call: .
clone_size: .
v_call: TRBV18
cdr3_aa: CASSQIRRETQYF
cdr3_nt: TGTGCCAGCTCACAGATTAGAAGAGAGACCCAGTACTTC

j_call: TRBJ1-1
d_call: .
clone_size: once
v_call: TRBV10-1
cdr3_aa: CASSEDRGTEAFF
cdr3_nt: TGCGCCAGCAGTGAGGATAGGGGTACTGAAGCTTTCTTT

j_call: TRBJ2-7
d_call: .
clone_size: few
v_call: TRBV10-1
cdr3_aa: CASRTGNYEQYF
cdr3_nt: TGCGCCAGCAGGACAGGCAACTACGAGCAGTACTTC

j_call: TRBJ2-2
d_call: .
clone_size: .
v_call: TRBV14
cdr3_aa: CASSQDGRWTGELFF
cdr3_nt: TGTGCCAGCAGCCAAGACGGGCGGTGGACTGGGGAGCTGTTTTTT

j_call: TRBJ2-7
d_call: TRBD1
clone_size: .
v_call: TRBV7-9
cdr3_aa: CASSFGTGAPYEQYF
cdr3_nt: TGTGCCAGCAGCTTCGGGACAGGGGCTCCCTACGAGCAGTACTTC

j_call: TRBJ2-7
d_call: .
clone_size: .
v_call: TRBV6-5
cdr3_aa: CASLSRDKTYEQYF
cdr3_nt: TGTGCCAGTCTTAGTAGGGACAAAACCTACGAGCAGTACTTC

j_call: TRBJ2-1
d_call: .
clone_size: .
v_call: TRBV18
cdr3_aa: CASSPNRQSHNEQFF
cdr3_nt: TGTGCCAGCTCACCTAACAGACAGAGCCACAATGAGCAGTTCTTC

j_call: TRBJ2-2
d_call: .
clone_size: .
v_call: TRBV4-3
cdr3_aa: CASSQGAGRGPNPNTGELFF
cdr3_nt: TGCGCCAGCAGCCAAGGCGCAGGCAGGGGCCCTAACCCAAACACCGGGGAGCTGTTTTTT

j_call: TRBJ2-7
d_call: .
clone_size: .
v_call: TRBV28
cdr3_aa: CASKGQGTYEQYF
cdr3_nt: TGTGCCAGCAAGGGCCAGGGGACCTACGAGCAGTACTTC

j_call: TRBJ1-6
d_call: TRBD1
clone_size: .
v_call: TRBV18
cdr3_aa: CASSRQGGDSPLHF
cdr3_nt: TGTGCCAGCTCGCGACAGGGTGGGGATTCACCCCTCCACTTT

j_call: TRBJ2-3
d_call: TRBD2
clone_size: .
v_call: TRBV10-2
cdr3_aa: CASSLSGGGDTQYF
cdr3_nt: TGCGCCAGCAGTCTTAGCGGGGGAGGAGATACGCAGTATTTT

j_call: TRBJ1-5
d_call: TRBD1
clone_size: once
v_call: TRBV6-5
cdr3_aa: CASRLTGQGDQPQHF
cdr3_nt: TGTGCCAGCAGACTAACGGGACAGGGCGATCAGCCCCAGCATTTT

j_call: TRBJ1-2
d_call: .
clone_size: .
v_call: TRBV10-3
cdr3_aa: CAISESGGVTGGYTF
cdr3_nt: TGTGCCATCAGTGAGTCTGGTGGGGTGACAGGCGGCTACACCTTC

j_call: TRBJ2-1
d_call: .
clone_size: .
v_call: TRBV12-5
cdr3_aa: CASGLVLSSNEQFF
cdr3_nt: TGTGCTAGTGGTTTGGTACTGTCTAGCAATGAGCAGTTCTTC

j_call: TRBJ1-5
d_call: .
clone_size: .
v_call: TRBV30
cdr3_aa: CAWSTYSNQPQHF
cdr3_nt: TGTGCCTGGAGTACTTATAGCAATCAGCCCCAGCATTTT

j_call: TRBJ1-2
d_call: TRBD1
clone_size: once
v_call: TRBV5-6
cdr3_aa: CASSFGGTGFVVYGYTF
cdr3_nt: TGTGCCAGCAGCTTCGGCGGGACAGGCTTCGTGGTCTATGGCTACACCTTC

j_call: TRBJ1-1
d_call: TRBD1
clone_size: .
v_call: TRBV10-3
cdr3_aa: CAISGQGSNTEAFF
cdr3_nt: TGTGCCATCAGTGGACAGGGTTCGAACACTGAAGCTTTCTTT

j_call: TRBJ2-5
d_call: .
clone_size: .
v_call: TRBV7-2
cdr3_aa: CASSFGHSETQYF
cdr3_nt: TGTGCCAGCAGCTTCGGACACTCGGAGACCCAGTACTTC

j_call: TRBJ2-1
d_call: TRBD2
clone_size: .
v_call: TRBV7-2
cdr3_aa: CASSPGTSVYNEQFF
cdr3_nt: TGTGCCAGCAGCCCCGGGACTAGCGTATACAATGAGCAGTTCTTC

j_call: TRBJ1-2
d_call: TRBD1
clone_size: once
v_call: TRBV28
cdr3_aa: CASSRRQGTGLYGYTF
cdr3_nt: TGTGCCAGCAGCCGAAGACAGGGCACGGGGCTCTATGGCTACACCTTC